This T cell receptor beta chain emerged from a study of regulatory T cells in long-lasting Graves disease. General study findings and limits: The TCR repertoire of persistent Graves' patients was less diverse than that of newly diagnosed ones. Researchers reported studying only peripheral blood, not thyroid tissue.

Time point of the sample: persistent/refractory GD, antithyroid drugs over 5 years with positive TRAb. Extracted PBMC RNA gave rise to the TCR library. Patients hailed from an endocrinology department in Xi'an, China. The germline CDR1 and CDR2 sequences are LGHNT and FRNRAP. Trimming removed 4 bases from V and 5 bases from J; junction bases left unmatched: 22. The CDR3 is 20 residues long. This clonotype was recorded many times. Its target is unknown. For TCR beta, libraries came from iRepertoire HTBI primers and Arm-PCR of CDR3 regions. TCRdb processed the multiplex PCR reads anew with MiXCR; each CDR3 protein has one entry. Here the sample spans approximately 400,000 distinct CDR3 sequences, about 25% being singletons.

The sample was peripheral blood mononuclear cells (PBMCs), taken when the disease was refractory, from a patient treated with antithyroid drugs. The TCR comes from a female donor with Graves disease. The chain uses TRBV12-5 and TRBJ2-5; TRBD1 matches 10 bases. The CDR3 region is CASGWRTGGSRLVGFETQYF. In nucleotides, the CDR3 is TGTGCTAGTGGTTGGCGGACAGGGGGGTCGCGACTAGTTGGCTTCGAGACCCAGTACTTC.